This entry lists 19 T cell receptor beta chains sequenced from one sample in a study of T cells in Graves' hyperthyroidism and ophthalmopathy. The investigators amplified TCR beta CDR3 regions from RNA transcripts. A set of HTBI primers served as the primers for a first-round RT-PCR of the TCR CDR3. TCRdb used MiXCR to reprocess the multiplex PCR reads, holding one entry per CDR3 protein. The sample includes about 590,000 distinct CDR3 sequences, 13% to 15% seen only once; the top ten take 6.5% to 9%. Sequencing input: blood. These TCRs come from a woman younger than 30 with Graves' ophthalmopathy.

The V call is TRBV19, the J call TRBJ2-3, with D tentatively TRBD2 (6 bases). Trimming stripped 3 bases from V and 1 base from J, with 14 bases between. This CDR3 comprises 16 residues. Looked up from germline, CDR1 is LNHDA and CDR2 is SQIVND (reference sequence). CDR3 amino acids: CASSILRRGRTDTQYF. CDR3 DNA sequence: TGTGCCAGTAGTATTCTGAGGCGGGGACGCACAGATACGCAGTATTTT.

This chain joins TRBV6-5 and TRBJ2-3; the match to TRBD2 covers 9 bases. Losses at the gene ends were 3 bases for V and 3 bases for J; bases not matched to a gene: 7. CDR3 length equals 16 residues. Germline values: CDR1 MNHEY, CDR2 SVGAGI. The CDR3 coding sequence is TGTGCCAGCAGTTATGGAGCGGGGGGTGGGACAGATACGCAGTATTTT. Translation: CASSYGAGGGTDTQYF.

This clonotype was observed a few times. The CDR3 DNA follows: TGCAGCGTTGAATACGGCAGCCTGGCCTCTGGAAACACCATATATTTT. Translating gives CSVEYGSLASGNTIYF. V and J are TRBV29-1 and TRBJ1-3; D gene uncertain. With 2 bases removed from V and 0 bases from J, the gap between germline ends came to 14 bases. CDR1 SQVTM and CDR2 ANQGSEA come from the germline V gene. The length of the CDR3 is 16 residues.

This chain connects TRBV4-1 to TRBJ1-1, with 9 nucleotides matching TRBD1. V lost 6 bases, J lost 3 bases, and 8 bases stayed unmatched. Germline V lookup: CDR1 MGHRA, CDR2 YSYEKL. The CDR3 has 15 residues. This chain's CDR3 is CASRPYRGLHTEAFF. The CDR3 DNA sequence: TGCGCCAGCAGACCGTACAGGGGGCTTCACACTGAAGCTTTCTTT.

Note on this clonotype: Germline and junction disagree at one end, which may indicate a read error. This sequence joins TRBV7-3 and TRBJ1-1; TRBD1 aligns across 7 bases. The CDR3 has 14 residues. Germline CDR1 SGHTA, CDR2 FQGTGA. The CDR3 region is CASRLGEGAIEAFF. CDR3 bases: TGTGCCAGCCGCTTAGGTGAGGGGGCAATTGAAGCTTTCTTT.

The rearrangement links TRBV12-3 or TRBV12-4 to TRBJ2-1; D might be TRBD2 (7 bases). V lost 0 bases and J lost 6, with 21 bases in between. This CDR3 comprises 18 residues. CDR3 nucleotides: TGTGCCAGCAGTTTAGCGCTACGGGGGGCGGGAGTCGGCAATGAGCAGTTCTTC. It encodes CASSLALRGAGVGNEQFF.

At least ten counts were recorded for this clonotype. The genes are TRBV7-2 and TRBJ2-5; 12 bases align to TRBD2. Germline CDR1 reads SGHTA; CDR2 reads FQGNSA. Trimming cost V 2 bases and J 5 bases; bases outside gene matches: 9. The CDR3 has 17 residues. The CDR3 sequence: CASSLLLAGGPGETQYF. The CDR3, as DNA: TGTGCCAGCAGCTTACTGCTAGCGGGAGGGCCAGGGGAGACCCAGTACTTC.

This clonotype was observed many times. The genes are TRBV7-8 and TRBJ1-2; D is unclear. Trimming took off 1 base at V and 8 bases at J, with 11 bases between the two ends. The CDR3 contains 13 residues. The germline V gene encodes CDR1 SGHVS and CDR2 FQNEAQ. The CDR3 coding sequence is TGTGCCAGCAGCTTAGTGGCGGGTCGGGGCTACACCTTC. Residues: CASSLVAGRGYTF.

This clonotype showed up many times. The J gene is TRBJ2-5, the V gene TRBV7-2; no firm D call. The CDR3 contains 12 residues. V was shortened by 5 bases and J by 7 bases, with 11 bases between the two germline ends. Per the germline V gene, CDR1 is SGHTA and CDR2 is FQGNSA. The CDR3 protein is CASSLPPGTQYF. The CDR3 region has the DNA TGTGCCAGCAGCCTCCCTCCAGGGACCCAGTACTTC. Combining the CDR3 with reference TRBV7-2 and TRBJ2-5 gives the whole variable domain GAGVSQSPSNKVTEKGKDVELRCDPISGHTALYWYRQSLGQGLEFLIYFQGNSAPDKSGLPSDRFSAERTGGSVSTLTIQRTQQEDSAVYLCASSLPPGTQYFGPGTRLLVL.

This clonotype was detected once. The rearrangement joins TRBV4-1 to TRBJ2-7; no clear D gene. This CDR3 region has 16 residues. Germline assignment: CDR1 MGHRA and CDR2 YSYEKL. Trimming pared 0 bases from V and 3 bases from J, leaving 15 bases between. In nucleotides, the CDR3 is TGCGCCAGCAGCCAAGAAGAATTCCCCCTAAGCTACGAGCAGTACTTC. This gives the protein CASSQEEFPLSYEQYF.

This clonotype has a handful of counts. This chain links TRBV5-1 with TRBJ2-7; 7 bases align to TRBD1. There are 19 residues in the CDR3. The ends lost 0 bases at V and 3 bases at J; junction bases unmatched: 18. Germline V lookup: CDR1 SGHRS, CDR2 YFSETQ. DNA of the CDR3: TGCGCCAGCAGCTTGGACATTGGGGACAGCGCGATCTCGATCTACGAGCAGTACTTC. Translation: CASSLDIGDSAISIYEQYF.

In this sample, this clonotype turned up many times. J is TRBJ1-6 and V is TRBV11-3; D unresolved. Germline assignment: CDR1 SGHNT and CDR2 YENEEA. Trimming pared 0 bases from V and 10 bases from J, leaving 10 bases between. The CDR3 is made up of 14 amino acids. The CDR3 coding sequence is TGTGCCAGCAGCTTAGAGGGGAGAGACTCACCCCTCCACTTT. Protein product: CASSLEGRDSPLHF. The full variable domain, with the rest looked up from reference TRBV11-3 and TRBJ1-6, is EAGVVQSPRYKIIEKKQPVAFWCNPISGHNTLYWYLQNLGQGPELLIRYENEEAVDDSQLPKDRFSAERLKGVDSTLKIQPAELGDSAVYLCASSLEGRDSPLHFGNGTRLTVT.

This clonotype was picked up a small number of times. The J gene is TRBJ2-2, the V gene TRBV2; 9 positions match TRBD2. Per the germline V gene, CDR1 is SNHLY and CDR2 is FYNNEI. The CDR3 length is 15 residues. Trimming removed 7 bases from V and 3 bases from J; junction bases left unmatched: 6. The CDR3 loop reads CASTQREADTGELFF. CDR3 bases: TGTGCCAGCACTCAGCGGGAGGCCGACACCGGGGAGCTGTTTTTT.

This clonotype was detected many times. V usage is TRBV5-1 and J usage is TRBJ1-5; TRBD1 matches at 9 bases. The germline V gene has CDR1 SGHRS and CDR2 YFSETQ. The CDR3 contains 15 residues. V lost 3 bases and J lost 3; bases outside the gene matches: 4. CDR3 sequence: CASSWGTGNNQPQHF. DNA for the CDR3: TGCGCCAGCAGCTGGGGGACAGGGAACAATCAGCCCCAGCATTTT.

The sample holds many counts of this clonotype. This chain connects TRBV5-6 to TRBJ2-2, with D tentatively TRBD1 or TRBD2 (5 bases each). Looked up from germline, CDR1 is SGHDT and CDR2 is YYEEEE. The CDR3 runs to 12 residues. V lost 5 bases and J 4 bases, leaving 6 bases between the germline ends. CDR3: CASSGTTGELFF. DNA for the CDR3: TGTGCCAGCAGTGGGACCACCGGGGAGCTGTTTTTT.

This clonotype was recorded a few times. V and J are TRBV6-2 or TRBV6-3 and TRBJ1-4; D is unresolved. Germline lookup yields CDR1 MNHEY and CDR2 SVGEGT. The CDR3 is made up of 13 amino acids. With 8 bases removed from V and 6 bases from J, the gap between germline ends came to 13 bases. The CDR3 bases are TGTGCCAGCTCGGGCCCCGAGGATGAAAAACTGTTTTTT. This sequence encodes CASSGPEDEKLFF.

This clonotype was picked up many times. J is TRBJ1-4 and V is TRBV6-1; D unresolved. Germline V gene sequence: CDR1 MNHNS, CDR2 SASEGT. The V end was cut by 1 base, the J end by 11 bases, with 11 bases between. CDR3 length: 13 amino acids. As DNA, the CDR3 is TGTGCCAGCAGTGAAGTTCCGGGAGGGAAACTGTTTTTT. Protein product: CASSEVPGGKLFF.

This clonotype has at least ten counts. The chain joins TRBV12-3 or TRBV12-4 to TRBJ2-3, with D possibly being TRBD1 or TRBD2 (5 bases each). The CDR3 has 17 residues. V dropped 3 bases and J dropped 1 base, with 17 bases sitting between them. The CDR3 DNA is TGTGCCAGCAGTTTCCTTGGGGGTGTGTCATGCACAGATACGCAGTATTTT. Its protein is CASSFLGGVSCTDTQYF.

J is TRBJ1-4 and V is TRBV5-6; 10 bases are a match to TRBD1. Germline CDR1 reads SGHDT; CDR2 reads YYEEEE. CDR3 length: 17 residues. The trim removed 4 bases at V and 8 bases at J, leaving 14 bases unmatched. The DNA for the CDR3 is TGTGCCAGCAGCCGACCCATAGAGACAGGGGGCAGGGAAAAACTGTTTTTT. It specifies CASSRPIETGGREKLFF.